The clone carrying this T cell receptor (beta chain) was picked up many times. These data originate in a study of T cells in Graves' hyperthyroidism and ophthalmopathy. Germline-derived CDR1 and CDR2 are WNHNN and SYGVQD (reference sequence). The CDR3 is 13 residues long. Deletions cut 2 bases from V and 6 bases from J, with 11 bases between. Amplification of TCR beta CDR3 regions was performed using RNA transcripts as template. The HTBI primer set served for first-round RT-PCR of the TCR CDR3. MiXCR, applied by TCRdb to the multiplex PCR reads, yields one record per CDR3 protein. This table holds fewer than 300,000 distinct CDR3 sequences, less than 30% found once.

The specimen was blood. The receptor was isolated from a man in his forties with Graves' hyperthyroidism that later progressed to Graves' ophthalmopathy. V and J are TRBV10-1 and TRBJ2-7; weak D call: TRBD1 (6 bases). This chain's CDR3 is CASSEEQGGEQYF. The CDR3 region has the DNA TGCGCCAGCAGTGAGGAACAGGGCGGCGAGCAGTACTTC.